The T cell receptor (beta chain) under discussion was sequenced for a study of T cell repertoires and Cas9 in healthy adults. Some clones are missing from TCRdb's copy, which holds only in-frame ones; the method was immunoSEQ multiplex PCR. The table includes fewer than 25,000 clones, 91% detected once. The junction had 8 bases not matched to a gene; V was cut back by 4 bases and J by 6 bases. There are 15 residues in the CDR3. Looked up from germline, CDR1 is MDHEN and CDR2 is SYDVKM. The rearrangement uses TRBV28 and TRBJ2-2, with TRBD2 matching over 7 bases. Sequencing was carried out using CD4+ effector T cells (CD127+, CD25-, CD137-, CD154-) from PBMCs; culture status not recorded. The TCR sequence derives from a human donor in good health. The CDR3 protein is CASSSHALASGELFF. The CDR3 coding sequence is TGTGCCAGCAGTTCCCATGCACTAGCGTCCGGGGAGCTGTTTTTT. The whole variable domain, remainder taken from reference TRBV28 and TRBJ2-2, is DVKVTQSSRYLVKRTGEKVFLECVQDMDHENMFWYRQDPGLGLRLIYFSYDVKMKEKGDIPEGYSVSREKKERFSLILESASTNQTSMYLCASSSHALASGELFFGEGSRLTVL.